A single sample gave rise to the 25 T cell receptor beta chains below, sequenced in a study of cytomegalovirus exposure and HLA in healthy donors. In the PCR, 60 Vbeta and 13 Jbeta primers were used. The method was immunoSEQ multiplex PCR; TCRdb's version includes in-frame clones alone and lacks a portion of them. The table records about 130,000 clones, approximately 85% of them present only once. The specimen sequenced was PBMCs. The receptors stem from a young woman in good health and CMV-seropositive.

This clone has more than one count but fewer than ten. The chain combines TRBV30 with TRBJ1-2; 7 bases are a match to TRBD1. The CDR3 is 16 amino acids. The junction had 13 bases not matched to a gene; V was cut back by 2 bases and J by 4 bases. The germline V gene has CDR1 GTSNPN and CDR2 SVGIG (reference sequence). In DNA form, the CDR3 reads TGTGCCTGGAGTCCCCAGGGGGGCGCAAGACTCTATGGCTACACCTTC. Its translation: CAWSPQGGARLYGYTF.

This clone was picked up a small number of times. The chain is built from TRBV2 and TRBJ1-4, with 9 positions matching TRBD1. This CDR3 spans 17 amino acids. With 5 bases clipped from V and 5 bases from J, the junction kept 12 bases outside the gene matches. Germline values: CDR1 SNHLY, CDR2 FYNNEI. CDR3 sequence (DNA): TGTGCCAGCAGTCCACCGACGGGACAGGGCCAAAATGAAAAACTGTTTTTT. Translation gives CASSPPTGQGQNEKLFF.

The chain uses TRBV19 and TRBJ1-1, with 9 bases lining up with TRBD1. The V gene's germline CDR1 is LNHDA and CDR2 SQIVND (reference sequence). The CDR3 has 15 residues. V shed 5 bases, J shed 0 bases, and the junction held 4 bases outside the gene matches. CDR3 nucleotide sequence: TGTGCCAGTAGTTCATACAGGGGGCTGAACACTGAAGCTTTCTTT. Translated, it gives CASSSYRGLNTEAFF.

The CDR3 reads CASSYPGAGNTIYF. CDR3 bases: TGCGCCAGCAGCTACCCAGGGGCTGGAAACACCATATATTTT. The chain combines TRBV5-1 with TRBJ1-3; a possible D gene is TRBD1 (6 bases). The CDR3 totals 14 residues. The germline CDR1 and CDR2 sequences are SGHRS and YFSETQ. V lost 3 bases and J 2 bases, leaving 9 bases between the germline ends.

The V and J genes are TRBV30 and TRBJ1-1; maybe TRBD1 (5 bases). CDR3 length equals 12 residues. CDR1 GTSNPN and CDR2 SVGIG come from the germline V gene (reference sequence). V lost 4 bases and J 11 bases, leaving 17 bases between the germline ends. The CDR3 spells CAWNGAAPVAFF. CDR3 in DNA: TGTGCCTGGAATGGGGCAGCCCCAGTTGCTTTCTTT.

V and J are TRBV19 and TRBJ1-2, with D unclear. V lost 5 bases and J 2 bases, leaving 15 bases between the germline ends. CDR3 length equals 15 residues. Germline-derived CDR1 and CDR2 are LNHDA and SQIVND (reference sequence). The CDR3 here is CASSSRRPGNYGYTF. As DNA, the CDR3 is TGTGCCAGTAGTTCTCGAAGACCGGGGAACTATGGCTACACCTTC.

The chain combines TRBV29-1 with TRBJ1-1; 8 bases match TRBD1. The V segment lost 7 bases and the J segment 4 bases; nucleotides outside the gene matches: 11. Per the germline V gene, CDR1 is SQVTM and CDR2 is ANQGSEA. This CDR3 has 14 amino acids. CDR3 region: CSGLGDRGGTEAFF. The CDR3 bases are TGCAGCGGGCTTGGTGACAGGGGCGGCACTGAAGCTTTCTTT.

V usage is TRBV5-1 and J usage is TRBJ2-1; no firm D call. V was clipped by 4 bases and J by 2 bases, with 4 bases between them. CDR3 size: 12 residues. Germline CDR1 and CDR2: SGHRS and YFSETQ. CDR3 residues: CASSQTYNEQFF. The CDR3 DNA sequence: TGCGCCAGCAGCCAAACCTACAATGAGCAGTTCTTC.

The V and J genes are TRBV6-5 and TRBJ1-5; perhaps TRBD1 as D (6 bases). Germline V gene data show CDR1 as MNHEY and CDR2 as SVGAGI. V was shortened by 7 bases and J by 2 bases, with 12 bases between the two germline ends. The CDR3 loop spans 14 amino acids. The CDR3 nucleotides are TGTGCCAGCACCCCAGGGGCTCGCAATCAGCCCCAGCATTTT. Translation gives CASTPGARNQPQHF.

The chain employs TRBV7-9 and TRBJ1-5; D remains unclear. Per the germline V gene, CDR1 is SEHNR and CDR2 is FQNEAQ (reference sequence). This CDR3 has 12 residues. The V end lost 1 base, the J end lost 6 bases, and 4 bases lay between the germline ends. The CDR3 reads CASSLVGQPQHF. The CDR3 DNA is TGTGCCAGCAGCTTAGTCGGTCAGCCCCAGCATTTT. Looking up the rest from reference TRBV7-9 and TRBJ1-5 gives the full variable domain: DTGVSQNPRHKITKRGQNVTFRCDPISEHNRLYWYRQTLGQGPEFLTYFQNEAQLEKSRLLSDRFSAERPKGSFSTLEIQRTEQGDSAMYLCASSLVGQPQHFGDGTRLSIL.

The chain uses TRBV14 and TRBJ2-7, with D perhaps TRBD1 (6 bases). The V gene's germline CDR1 is SGHDN and CDR2 FVKESK. The CDR3 loop spans 18 amino acids. V was shortened by 1 base and J by 6 bases, with 25 bases between the two germline ends. CDR3 nucleotide sequence: TGTGCCAGCAGCCAAGCAAGAAGGAAACAGGGTGGGGCGTCCGAGCAGTACTTC. Protein sequence: CASSQARRKQGGASEQYF.

The CDR3 DNA is TGTGCCAGCAGGGACAGGGGGTTGACTAATGAAAAACTGTTTTTT. Translated: CASRDRGLTNEKLFF. V gene TRBV2 combines with J gene TRBJ1-4, with 10 bases fitting TRBD1. Germline values: CDR1 SNHLY, CDR2 FYNNEI. The CDR3 spans 15 residues. Unmatched junction bases numbered 3, after V lost 6 bases and J lost 2 bases. Variable domain in full (rest from reference TRBV2 and TRBJ1-4): EPEVTQTPSHQVTQMGQEVILRCVPISNHLYFYWYRQILGQKVEFLVSFYNNEISEKSEIFDDQFSVERPDGSNFTLKIRSTKLEDSAMYFCASRDRGLTNEKLFFGSGTQLSVL.

The genes are TRBV19 and TRBJ2-5, with a possible D match to TRBD1 (6 bases). CDR3 length: 12 residues. V was cut by 10 bases and J by 1 base, with 10 bases left in between. The germline gives CDR1 LNHDA, CDR2 SQIVND (reference sequence). The CDR3 protein is CATRTAQETQYF. CDR3 coding DNA: TGTGCCACTAGGACAGCCCAAGAGACCCAGTACTTC.

The V call is TRBV28, the J call TRBJ2-7; 7 bases map to TRBD1. CDR3 length equals 15 residues. V lost 6 bases to trimming and J lost 4 bases; unmatched junction nucleotides: 12. Germline V gene lookup returns CDR1 MDHEN and CDR2 SYDVKM. DNA for the CDR3: TGTGCCAGCAGGTCGGGACAGCTCATGGGGTACGAGCAGTACTTC. Translated: CASRSGQLMGYEQYF.

The chain carries TRBV28 and TRBJ1-5, with D unresolved. This CDR3 has 11 amino acids. The germline CDR1 and CDR2 sequences are MDHEN and SYDVKM. Trimming cost V 6 bases and J 9 bases, with 9 bases left between them. The DNA of the CDR3 is TGTGCCAGCAGGAGAGATGGGCCCCAGCATTTT. Translation: CASRRDGPQHF.

The V and J genes are TRBV27 and TRBJ2-7, with a possible D match to TRBD1 (5 bases). From germline, CDR1 is MNHEY and CDR2 SMNVEV (reference sequence). Trimming left V 4 bases short and J 6 bases short, with 13 bases between. The CDR3 spans 13 residues. CDR3 sequence reads: CASSSEGRGEQYF. In DNA form, the CDR3 reads TGTGCCAGCAGTTCCGAAGGTAGGGGCGAGCAGTACTTC.

The chain links TRBV5-1 to TRBJ2-7, with D tentatively TRBD1 (5 bases). The CDR3 covers 14 residues. Trimming shortened V by 1 base and J by 6 bases, and 14 bases separated the two germline ends. Germline-derived CDR1 and CDR2 are SGHRS and YFSETQ. CDR3: CASSLMWNQGEQYF. The CDR3 bases are TGCGCCAGCAGCTTGATGTGGAACCAGGGCGAGCAGTACTTC.

The chain has TRBV18 and TRBJ1-5; D is unresolved. V was cut by 5 bases and J by 0 bases, with 8 bases left in between. CDR1 is KGHSH and CDR2 is LQKENI in the germline V gene. This CDR3 region has 14 residues. CDR3 residues: CASSSSYSNQPQHF. In DNA, the CDR3 is TGTGCCAGCTCAAGCTCATATAGCAATCAGCCCCAGCATTTT.

The CDR3 reads CASSVGGSGRVETQYF. The CDR3 coding sequence is TGTGCCAGCAGCGTAGGGGGTAGCGGGAGGGTGGAGACCCAGTACTTC. V and J are TRBV9 and TRBJ2-5; 11 bases map to TRBD2. The CDR3 has 16 amino acids. CDR1 is SGDLS, CDR2 YYNGEE, per germline. V lost 0 bases, J lost 5 bases, and 6 bases stayed unmatched.

The chain combines TRBV5-1 with TRBJ2-2, with D possibly TRBD1 on 6 matching bases. The CDR3 is 15 residues long. V lost 0 bases and J lost 6, with 12 bases in between. The germline CDR1 and CDR2 sequences are SGHRS and YFSETQ. In nucleotides, the CDR3 is TGCGCCAGCAGCTTGGTTCCAGGGGAAGCCGGGGAGCTGTTTTTT. This codes for CASSLVPGEAGELFF.

Only one count was recorded for this clone. The J gene is TRBJ1-4, the V gene TRBV18, with D unclear. Germline lookup yields CDR1 KGHSH and CDR2 LQKENI. This CDR3 comprises 13 residues. V was clipped by 3 bases and J by 7 bases, with 9 bases between them. The CDR3 sequence is CASSPTHGEKLFF. CDR3 nucleotide sequence: TGTGCCAGCTCACCTACCCACGGTGAAAAACTGTTTTTT.

Worth noting for this clone: The sample carries other DNA sequences with the same CDR3. This sequence joins TRBV5-1 and TRBJ2-2; weak D call: TRBD1 (6 bases). The CDR3 consists of 16 residues. Per the germline V gene, CDR1 is SGHRS and CDR2 is YFSETQ. V shed 0 bases and J shed 8 bases, with 17 bases lying between them. CDR3 sequence: CASSLDSGQKAGELFF. The DNA for the CDR3 is TGCGCCAGCAGCTTGGATTCGGGACAAAAGGCTGGGGAGCTGTTTTTT.

A word on this clone: Without the conserved terminal phenylalanine or tryptophan, this CDR3 likely stems from a read error. V usage is TRBV6-5 and J usage is TRBJ2-7; 8 bases match TRBD2. The CDR3 is made up of 16 amino acids. Germline lookup yields CDR1 MNHEY and CDR2 SVGAGI. With V trimmed by 3 bases and J by 6 bases, 13 bases remained unmatched. The CDR3 region is CASSYLQSGGVGEQYL. The CDR3, as DNA: TGTGCCAGCAGTTATCTCCAATCGGGGGGGGTTGGCGAGCAGTACCTC.

The gene calls are TRBV19 and TRBJ1-2; D might be TRBD1 (6 bases). The V and J ends lost 3 bases and 5 bases respectively, with 10 bases between them. Germline lookup yields CDR1 LNHDA and CDR2 SQIVND (reference sequence). This CDR3 comprises 13 residues. DNA of the CDR3: TGTGCCAGTAGTATTCAGGGGAGATATGGCTACACCTTC. Residues: CASSIQGRYGYTF.

This chain uses TRBV6-9 with TRBJ2-3; the match to TRBD2 covers 8 bases. Germline lookup yields CDR1 MNHGY and CDR2 SVAAGI. After removal of 1 base from V and 0 bases from J, the junction contained 12 bases not matched to a gene. CDR3 length: 19 amino acids. The chain's CDR3 is CASSYYVASGLTSTDTQYF. In DNA form, the CDR3 reads TGTGCCAGCAGTTATTACGTGGCTAGCGGGTTGACTAGCACAGATACGCAGTATTTT.